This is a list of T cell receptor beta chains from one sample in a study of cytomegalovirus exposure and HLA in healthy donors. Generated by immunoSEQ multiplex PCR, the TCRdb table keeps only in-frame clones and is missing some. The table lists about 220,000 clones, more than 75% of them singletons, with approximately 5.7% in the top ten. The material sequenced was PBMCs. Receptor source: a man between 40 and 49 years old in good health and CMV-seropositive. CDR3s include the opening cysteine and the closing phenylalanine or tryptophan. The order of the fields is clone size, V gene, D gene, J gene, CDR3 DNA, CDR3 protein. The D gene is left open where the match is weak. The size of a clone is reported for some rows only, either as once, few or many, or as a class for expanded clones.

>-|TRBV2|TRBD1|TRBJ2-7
TGTGCCAGCAGCCCCGGACAGGGGGCGGACGAGCAGTACTTC
CASSPGQGADEQYF
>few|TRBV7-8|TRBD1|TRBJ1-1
TGTGCCAGCAGCTTGGACCCCGGGACAGGGAGTTACGATGCGAACACTGAAGCTTTCTTT
CASSLDPGTGSYDANTEAFF
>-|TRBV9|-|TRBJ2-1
TGTGCCAGCAGCGACCGGGTACTAGGGTCTGGAGAGCAGTTCTTC
CASSDRVLGSGEQFF
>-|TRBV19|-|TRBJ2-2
TGTGCCAGTAGTATCTGGGTAGCGAAGGGCACCGGGGAGCTGTTTTTT
CASSIWVAKGTGELFF
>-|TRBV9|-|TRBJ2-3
TGTGCCAGCAGCGGGGTGGGCCACACAGATACGCAGTATTTT
CASSGVGHTDTQYF
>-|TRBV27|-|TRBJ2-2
TGTGCCAGCAGTTTTCGGGGGATCGTCGGGGAGCTGTTTTTT
CASSFRGIVGELFF
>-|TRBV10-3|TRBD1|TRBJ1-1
TGTGCCATCAGACAGACAGGGGAGGTTGCTGAAGCTTTCTTT
CAIRQTGEVAEAFF
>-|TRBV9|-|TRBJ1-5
TGTGCCAGCAGCCCACGGTCATCAGGGCAGCCCCAGCATTTT
CASSPRSSGQPQHF
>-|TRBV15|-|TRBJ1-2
TGTGCCACCAGCAGAGAGGCAGCGACAGGACCAGCTAACTATGGCTACACCTTC
CATSREAATGPANYGYTF
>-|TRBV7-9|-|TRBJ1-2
TGTGCCAGCAGCTTACATTCATGGACAAATAACAACTATGGCTACACCTTC
CASSLHSWTNNNYGYTF
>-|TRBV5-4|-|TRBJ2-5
TGTGCCAGCAGCCGTTCCGCGGGACAGCAAGAGACCCAGTACTTC
CASSRSAGQQETQYF
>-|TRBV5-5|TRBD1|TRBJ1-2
TGTGCCAGCAGCTTGGGAGACAGGGGCTACCGACGGGGCTACACCTTC
CASSLGDRGYRRGYTF
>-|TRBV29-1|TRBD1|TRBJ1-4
TGCAGCGTACAGGGGCCTAATGAAAAACTGTTTTTT
CSVQGPNEKLFF
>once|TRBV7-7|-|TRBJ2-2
TGTGCCAGCAGCTCACAGCAGAACACCGGGGAGCTGTTTTTT
CASSSQQNTGELFF